The table lists the clone carrying this T cell receptor beta chain with a few counts. What it binds is unknown. This sample is part of a study of T-cell memory formation after mild COVID-19. TCRdb recomputed calls from the 5' RACE reads with MiXCR, one row per CDR3 protein. Here the sample spans roughly 300,000 distinct CDR3 sequences, roughly 8% being singletons. CDR1 is SEHNR and CDR2 is FQNEAQ in the germline V gene (reference sequence). The V and J ends lost 5 bases and 4 bases respectively, with 12 bases between them. The CDR3 has 13 amino acids. General study results and limits: Pre-infection memory held some responding clones, suggesting pre-existing cross-reactive T cells responded. Clones contracting day 15 to 85 were balanced CD4/CD8; later expanders leaned CD4+.

This receptor was identified in a man between 18 and 29 years old who had mild COVID-19 (a few samples of this study predate the infection). Cell type and time point are not known. The sequenced sample consisted of PBMCs or a T cell subset sorted from them (not recorded which). The J gene is TRBJ2-7, the V gene TRBV7-9; D assignment may be TRBD1 or TRBD2 (5 bases each). CDR3 sequence (DNA): TGTGCCAGCAGCCCGGTTGGGGGATACGAGCAGTACTTC. This gives the protein CASSPVGGYEQYF. Full variable domain (remainder filled in from reference TRBV7-9 and TRBJ2-7): DTGVSQNPRHKITKRGQNVTFRCDPISEHNRLYWYRQTLGQGPEFLTYFQNEAQLEKSRLLSDRFSAERPKGSFSTLEIQRTEQGDSAMYLCASSPVGGYEQYFGPGTRLTVT.